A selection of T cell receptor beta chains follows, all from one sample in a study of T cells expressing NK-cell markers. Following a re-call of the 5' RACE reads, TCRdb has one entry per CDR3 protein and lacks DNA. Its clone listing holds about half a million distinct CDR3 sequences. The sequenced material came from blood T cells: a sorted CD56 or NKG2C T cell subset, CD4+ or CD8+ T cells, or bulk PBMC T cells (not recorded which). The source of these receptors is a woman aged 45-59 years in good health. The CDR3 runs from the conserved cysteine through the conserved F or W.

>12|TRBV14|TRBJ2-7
CASSPSDYEQYF
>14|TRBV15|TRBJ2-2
CATSTTGDPGELFF
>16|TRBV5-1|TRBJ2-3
CASSLEVGPAPDTQYF
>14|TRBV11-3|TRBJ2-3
CASGGGGSTDTQYF
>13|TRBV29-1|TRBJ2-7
CSGGSGSSYEQYF
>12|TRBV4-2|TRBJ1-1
CASSQPVGEAFF
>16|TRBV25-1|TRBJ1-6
CASSVTGTRERSPLHF
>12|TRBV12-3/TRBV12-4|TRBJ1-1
CASSLAEVEAFF
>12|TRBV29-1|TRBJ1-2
CSVGRVGGGYTF
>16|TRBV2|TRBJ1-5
CASTYGPTPSNQPQHF
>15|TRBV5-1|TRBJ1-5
CASSLAGGVGQPQHF
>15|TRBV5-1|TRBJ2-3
CASSQLAASTDTQYF
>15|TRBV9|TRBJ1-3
CASSPGLDSGNTIYF
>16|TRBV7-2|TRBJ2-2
CASSSLAGAHTGELFF
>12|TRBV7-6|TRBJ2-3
CASSFAGGGAYF
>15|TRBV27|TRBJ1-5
CASREITGGNQPQHF
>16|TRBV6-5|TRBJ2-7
CASSYSPMRATYEQYF
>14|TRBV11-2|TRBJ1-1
CASRFHWVNTEAFF
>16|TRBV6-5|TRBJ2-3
CASSQRVTRVTDTQYF
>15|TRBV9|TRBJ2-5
CASSVSPGTIETQYF
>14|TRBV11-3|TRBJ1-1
CASSLMGGPSKAFF
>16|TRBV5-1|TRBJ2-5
CASSVNSPKVGETQYF
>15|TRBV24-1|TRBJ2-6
CATSAHRSGANVLTF
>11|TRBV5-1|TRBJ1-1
CASRWGTEAFF
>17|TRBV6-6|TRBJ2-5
CASSPPGVPRIGETQYF
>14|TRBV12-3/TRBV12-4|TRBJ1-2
CASSSGRSRRGYTF
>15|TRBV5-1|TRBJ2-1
CASSVTSGSVNEQFF
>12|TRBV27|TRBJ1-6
CASSGRGSPLHF
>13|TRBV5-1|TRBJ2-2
CASSASMGGELFF
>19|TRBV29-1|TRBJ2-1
CSVTPLAGGRGRSYNEQFF
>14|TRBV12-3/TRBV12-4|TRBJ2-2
CASSASAATGELFF
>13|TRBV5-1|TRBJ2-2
CASPSPNTGELFF
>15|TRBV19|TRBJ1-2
CASSISQGGIYGYTF
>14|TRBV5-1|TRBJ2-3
CASSLLAGRNTQYF
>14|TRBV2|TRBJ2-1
CAISASGRTNEQFF
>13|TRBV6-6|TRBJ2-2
CASSYLAPGELFF
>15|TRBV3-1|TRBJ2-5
CASSQETRRGETQYF
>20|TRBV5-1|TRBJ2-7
CASSLAGVSGRASRHGEQYF
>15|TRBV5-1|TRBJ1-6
CASSWSGQLNSPLHF
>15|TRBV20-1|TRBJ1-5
CSARSTTGRGQPQHF
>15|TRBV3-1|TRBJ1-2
CASSQKHAANYGYTF
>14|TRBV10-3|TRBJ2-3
CATSSGGGSDTQYF
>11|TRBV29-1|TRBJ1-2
CSVYGSRGYTF
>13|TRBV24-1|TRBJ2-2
CATSDPTPAELFF
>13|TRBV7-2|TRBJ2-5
CASSSEGGETQYF
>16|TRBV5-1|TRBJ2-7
CASSLRAGGLGEEQYF
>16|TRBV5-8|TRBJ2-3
CASSLGSGVNTDTQYF
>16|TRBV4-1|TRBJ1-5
CASSQDVTGRRQPQHF
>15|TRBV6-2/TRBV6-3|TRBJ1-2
CASSPNQILNYGYTF
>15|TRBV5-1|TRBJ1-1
CASSTGHRGITEAFF
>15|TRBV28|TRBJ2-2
CASIAGTGKSGELFF